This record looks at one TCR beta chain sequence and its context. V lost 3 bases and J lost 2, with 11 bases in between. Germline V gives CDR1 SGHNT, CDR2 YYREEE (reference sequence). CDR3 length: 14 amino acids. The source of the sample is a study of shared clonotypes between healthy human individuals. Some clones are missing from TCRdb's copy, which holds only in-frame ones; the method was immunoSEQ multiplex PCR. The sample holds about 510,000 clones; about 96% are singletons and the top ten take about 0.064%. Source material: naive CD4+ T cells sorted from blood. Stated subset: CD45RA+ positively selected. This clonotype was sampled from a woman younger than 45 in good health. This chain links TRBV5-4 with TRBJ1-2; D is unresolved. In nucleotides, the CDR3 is TGTGCCAGCAGCTCCGCCTCCTTCAACTATGGCTACACCTTC. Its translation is CASSSASFNYGYTF.